This TCR beta chain comes out of a study of cytomegalovirus exposure and HLA in healthy donors. Whole-study context: It was reported in a later analysis that the 90 to 150 validation repertoires used the same platform as the approximately 690 first-cohort repertoires.

Study results and caveats: Cytomegalovirus association was assigned to over 150 TCR beta chains.

Germline trimming cut 1 base from V and 5 bases from J; bases unmatched to any gene: 11. Germline-derived CDR1 and CDR2 are LNHNV and YYDKDF (reference sequence). The CDR3 runs 16 residues. TCRdb's table, derived via immunoSEQ multiplex PCR, lists solely in-frame clones and lacks some. The sample carries approximately 170,000 clones, 85% recorded once. With respect to this clone: Its antigen is currently unknown.

The chain joins TRBV15 to TRBJ2-7; 7 nucleotides align to TRBD2. The specimen was PBMCs. This TCR derives from a man aged 25-45 years in good health and CMV-seropositive. CDR3 in DNA: TGTGCCACCAGCAGAGGTAACGGGGGGATCGGGGACGAGCAGTACTTC. It yields the protein CATSRGNGGIGDEQYF.